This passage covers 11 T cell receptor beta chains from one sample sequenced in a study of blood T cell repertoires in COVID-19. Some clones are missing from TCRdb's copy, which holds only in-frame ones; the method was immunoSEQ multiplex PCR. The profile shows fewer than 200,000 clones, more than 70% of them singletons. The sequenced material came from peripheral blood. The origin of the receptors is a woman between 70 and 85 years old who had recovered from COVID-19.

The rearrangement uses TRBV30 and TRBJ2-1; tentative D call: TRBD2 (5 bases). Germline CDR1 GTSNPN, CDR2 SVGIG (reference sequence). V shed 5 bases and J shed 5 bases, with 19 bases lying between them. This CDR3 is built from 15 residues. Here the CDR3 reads CAWAVPWARDNEQFF. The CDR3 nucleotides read TGTGCCTGGGCCGTCCCCTGGGCGCGGGACAATGAGCAGTTCTTC. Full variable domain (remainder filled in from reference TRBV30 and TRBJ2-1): SQTIHQWPATLVQPVGSPLSLECTVEGTSNPNLYWYRQAAGRGLQLLFYSVGIGQISSEVPQNLSASRPQDRQFILSSKKLLLSDSGFYLCAWAVPWARDNEQFFGPGTRLTVL.

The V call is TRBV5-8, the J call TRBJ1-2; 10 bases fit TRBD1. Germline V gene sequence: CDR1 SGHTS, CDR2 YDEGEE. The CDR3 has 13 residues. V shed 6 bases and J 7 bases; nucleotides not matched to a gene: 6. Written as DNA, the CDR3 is TGTGCCAGCAACCGGGACAGGGGTTTTGGCTACACCTTC. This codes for CASNRDRGFGYTF.

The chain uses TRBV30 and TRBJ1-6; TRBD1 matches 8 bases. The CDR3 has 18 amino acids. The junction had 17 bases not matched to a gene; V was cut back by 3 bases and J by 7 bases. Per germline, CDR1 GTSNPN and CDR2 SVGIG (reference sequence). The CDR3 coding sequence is TGTGCCTGGAGGGGTGGCAGGGGGCGTCGGAGCCGGAATTCACCCCTCCACTTT. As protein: CAWRGGRGRRSRNSPLHF.

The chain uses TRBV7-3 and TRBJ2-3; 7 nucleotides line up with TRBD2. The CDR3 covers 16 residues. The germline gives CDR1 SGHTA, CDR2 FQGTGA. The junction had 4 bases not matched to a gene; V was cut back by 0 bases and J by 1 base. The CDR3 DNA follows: TGTGCCAGCAGCTTAACGAGCGGGATGGGCACAGATACGCAGTATTTT. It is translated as CASSLTSGMGTDTQYF.

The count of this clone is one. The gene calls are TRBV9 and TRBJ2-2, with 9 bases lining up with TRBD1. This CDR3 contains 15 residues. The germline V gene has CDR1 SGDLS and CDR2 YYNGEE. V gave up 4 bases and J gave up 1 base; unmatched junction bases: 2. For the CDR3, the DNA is TGTGCCAGCAGCACAGGGGGCAGGAACACCGGGGAGCTGTTTTTT. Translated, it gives CASSTGGRNTGELFF.

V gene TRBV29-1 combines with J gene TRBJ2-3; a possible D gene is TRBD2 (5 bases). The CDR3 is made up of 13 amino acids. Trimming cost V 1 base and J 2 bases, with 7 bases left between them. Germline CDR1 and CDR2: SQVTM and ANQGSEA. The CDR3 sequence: CSVEGGFTDTQYF. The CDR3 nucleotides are TGCAGCGTTGAAGGCGGGTTCACAGATACGCAGTATTTT.

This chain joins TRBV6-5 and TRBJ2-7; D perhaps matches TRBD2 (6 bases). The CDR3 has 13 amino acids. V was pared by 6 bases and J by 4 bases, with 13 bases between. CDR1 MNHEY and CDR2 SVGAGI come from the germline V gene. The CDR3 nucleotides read TGTGCCAGCAGACGGACTACAAGATACGAGCAGTACTTC. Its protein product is CASRRTTRYEQYF.

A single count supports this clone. The CDR3 region is CASRETGGVQPQHF. In nucleotides, the CDR3 is TGTGCCAGCAGAGAAACAGGGGGTGTTCAGCCCCAGCATTTT. The chain combines TRBV2 with TRBJ1-5, with 8 bases that match TRBD1. V lost 6 bases and J lost 6; bases outside the gene matches: 7. The CDR3 spans 14 residues. From germline, CDR1 is SNHLY and CDR2 FYNNEI.

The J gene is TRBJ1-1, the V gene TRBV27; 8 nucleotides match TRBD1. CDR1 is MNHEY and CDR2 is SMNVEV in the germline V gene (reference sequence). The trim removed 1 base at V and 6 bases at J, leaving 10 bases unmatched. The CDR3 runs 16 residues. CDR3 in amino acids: CASSLLGGRGLSEAFF. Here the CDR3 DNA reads TGTGCCAGCAGTTTATTAGGGGGCAGGGGGCTCTCTGAAGCTTTCTTT.

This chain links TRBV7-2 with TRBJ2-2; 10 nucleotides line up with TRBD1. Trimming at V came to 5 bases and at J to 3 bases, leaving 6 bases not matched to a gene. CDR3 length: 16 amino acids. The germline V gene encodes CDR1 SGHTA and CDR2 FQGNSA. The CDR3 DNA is TGTGCCAGCAGCCCACCCGGGACAGGGGACACCGGGGAGCTGTTTTTT. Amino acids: CASSPPGTGDTGELFF.

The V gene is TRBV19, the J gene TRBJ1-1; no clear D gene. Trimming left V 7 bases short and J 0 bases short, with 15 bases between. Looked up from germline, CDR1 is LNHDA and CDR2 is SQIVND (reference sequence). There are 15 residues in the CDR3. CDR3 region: CASNMFGWMNTEAFF. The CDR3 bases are TGTGCCAGTAATATGTTCGGGTGGATGAACACTGAAGCTTTCTTT.